This T cell receptor beta chain was obtained from a study of blood T cell repertoires in COVID-19. In the original analysis: How many nucleated cells were present was estimated from reference gene primer amplification. The repertoire was sequenced with immunoSEQ multiplex PCR; TCRdb's copy has only in-frame clones and lacks some. The DNA gave D and trimming, while V, J and clone size come from that table. The sample holds 110,000 to 150,000 clones, about 86% seen once. This clone was counted only a few times. Germline values: CDR1 SEHNR, CDR2 FQNEAQ (reference sequence). This CDR3 region has 15 residues. V was trimmed by 5 bases and J by 0 bases, leaving 14 bases between them.

This chain joins TRBV7-9 and TRBJ2-7; maybe TRBD1 (6 bases). Sequencing used peripheral blood. The receptor was isolated from a woman aged 60-75 years with acute or convalescent COVID-19. This chain's CDR3 is CASSRRQASSYEQYF. CDR3 DNA sequence: TGTGCCAGCAGCCGGAGACAGGCGAGCTCCTACGAGCAGTACTTC.